These T cell receptor beta chains were read from a single sample in a study of blood T cell repertoires in COVID-19. Repertoires were generated with immunoSEQ multiplex PCR, while TCRdb's copy carries only in-frame clones and drops some. The sample has 490,000 or so clones, roughly nine tenths seen once. The sequenced sample consisted of PBMCs or T cells enriched from blood (not recorded which). The receptors stem from a woman aged 55 to 70 who had recovered from COVID-19. The CDR3 runs from the conserved cysteine through the conserved F or W. For some rows the clone size is stated as once, few or many, or as a class when expanded; others skip it.

clone_size	cdr3_length	v_call	j_call	cdr3_aa
.	15	TRBV6-5	TRBJ1-6	CACMSAGKGHSPLHF
.	15	TRBV30	TRBJ1-6	CAWSTPGLLNSPLHF
.	15	TRBV4-1	TRBJ1-5	CASSPRAGSNQPQHF
.	15	TRBV2	TRBJ1-1	CASLRQGYMNTEAFF
.	14	TRBV27	TRBJ1-5	CASSRQGRNQPQHF
.	14	TRBV6-5	TRBJ2-4	CASSYGARMDIQYF
once	14	TRBV6-5	TRBJ2-3	CASRGQGSTDTQYF
.	15	TRBV10-2	TRBJ1-6	CASSERTGGWSPLHF
.	16	TRBV19	TRBJ1-3	CASRMGQVNPGNTIYF
.	14	TRBV5-1	TRBJ2-3	CASSLEAVTDTQYF
.	21	TRBV19	TRBJ1-1	CASSIGPGLTYHGAGNTEAFF
.	17	TRBV4-2	TRBJ2-5	CASSQRTSGGARETQYF
.	15	TRBV5-8	TRBJ1-5	CASSLEPRANQPQHF
.	14	TRBV4-2	TRBJ1-1	CASSQRTGGTEAFF